Sequencing of this T cell receptor (beta chain) was carried out in a study of T cells after yellow fever vaccination. Overall study findings and caveats: A limited proportion of clonotypes was detected within both the CD4 and CD8 compartments. Researchers report a weaker secondary response that nonetheless peaked faster, day 5 versus 15.

The CDR3 loop spans 14 amino acids. V shed 6 bases and J shed 0 bases, with 8 bases lying between them. Germline V gene data show CDR1 as SGHTA and CDR2 as FQGTGA. In making TCR cDNA, 5'RACE template switching added a universal primer site and UMIs to it. TCRdb redid the calling of the 5' RACE reads with MiXCR, one entry per CDR3 protein. This sample yields 150,000 or so distinct CDR3 sequences, of which more than 5.5% are seen a single time; 2.5% belongs to the top ten. Concerning this clonotype: Its target is unknown. A read error is possible here, since a much larger clone lies one base away.

The chain has TRBV7-3 and TRBJ2-2; D call uncertain. This clonotype was obtained from a man in his late teens or twenties who received the YFV17D yellow fever vaccine. Specimen: CD4+ T cells sorted from PBMCs, collected about 5 days after the first yellow fever vaccination. The CDR3 protein is CASSSVPNTGELFF. The DNA for the CDR3 is TGTGCCAGCAGTTCGGTACCGAACACCGGGGAGCTGTTTTTT.